This T cell receptor (beta chain) came from a study of blood T cell repertoires in COVID-19 (TCRdb year 2020). As for the study more broadly: Samples covering the acute and convalescent phases of COVID-19 were provided by collaborators in the United States, Italy and Spain. The repertoires were released in a freely available public database meant as a resource for research on the immune response to SARS-CoV-2. The material from the prospective study consisted of cDNA or gDNA derived from T cells, B-cell-depleted T cells, or PBMCs. A de-identified subject ID, COVID-19 status, age in years and sex were almost always included in the sample metadata. Where HLA class I and class II types were available, the types were taken from metadata supplied by the sample provider, not from assay-based typing. The dataset comprised deeply sampled blood TCRbeta repertoires from subjects exposed to, actively infected with, or recovered from COVID-19. Samples were obtained from the ongoing ImmuneRACE study (first 160 participants) and from over 1,000 subjects provided by 6 global collaborators. Here is what the overall study found, with its caveats: Clinical and demographic metadata were provided uncurated, with the amount varying by source and participant.

On this clone: Its target antigen remains unknown. Base qualities are not at hand, and no much larger clone is one base apart.

The immunoSEQ Assay, a bias-controlled multiplex PCR, was used to amplify TCRbeta CDR3 regions from genomic DNA. The study's own analysis went as follows. Within the assay, amplification of reference gene primers was used to estimate how many nucleated cells each sample contained. Sequence reads were collapsed and filtered to measure the absolute abundance of every unique TCRbeta CDR3 rearrangement. For each sample, productive Simpson clonality was calculated as the square root of Simpson's diversity index across productive rearrangements. Not all clones reach the TCRdb copy of this immuneACCESS table, which keeps in-frame sequences only. Checked studies attribute under half of the gap to unresolved V genes and leave the rest unexplained. That table furnishes V, J and clone size, whereas the DNA furnished D and trimming. This sample comprises around 130,000 clones, 84% of them detected only once. The ten most abundant clones make up roughly 13% of the sample.

Each collaborating institution followed its own protocols to collect whole blood in K2EDTA tubes. For TCRbeta analysis, collaborators shipped samples in one of three forms: frozen whole blood, isolated PBMCs, or DNA extracted from either of those sample types. The receptor's source is a human donor in a cohort sampled during active COVID-19. Sequencing used peripheral blood.

The CDR3 amino acid sequence is: CASTGQGVGDLNTGELFF. The nucleotide sequence is TGTGCCAGCACCGGACAGGGAGTCGGCGATTTAAACACCGGGGAGCTGTTTTTT. The V and J genes are TRBV2 and TRBJ2-2; TRBD1 agrees with 8 junctional bases. CDR1 and CDR2, looked up from the germline V gene, are SNHLY and FYNNEI. Trimming removed 7 bases from V and 2 bases from J; the gene matches leave 15 bases unexplained. The CDR3 contains 18 residues, cysteine and phenylalanine counted. Only CDR3 DNA is held: 54 bases, read in frame from base 1.